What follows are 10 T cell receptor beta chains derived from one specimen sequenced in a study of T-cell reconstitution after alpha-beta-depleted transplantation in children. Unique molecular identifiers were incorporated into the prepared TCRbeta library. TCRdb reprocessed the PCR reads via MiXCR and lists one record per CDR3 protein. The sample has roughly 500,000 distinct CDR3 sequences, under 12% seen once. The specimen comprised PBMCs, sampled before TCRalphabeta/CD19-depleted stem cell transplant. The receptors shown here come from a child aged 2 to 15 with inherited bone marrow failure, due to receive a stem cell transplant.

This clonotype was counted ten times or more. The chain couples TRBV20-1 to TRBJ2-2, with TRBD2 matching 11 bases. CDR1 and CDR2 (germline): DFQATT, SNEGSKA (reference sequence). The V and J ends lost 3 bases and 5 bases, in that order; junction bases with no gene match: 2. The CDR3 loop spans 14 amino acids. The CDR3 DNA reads TGCAGTGCTAGGATAGCGGGAGGGACCGGGGAGCTGTTTTTT. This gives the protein CSARIAGGTGELFF.

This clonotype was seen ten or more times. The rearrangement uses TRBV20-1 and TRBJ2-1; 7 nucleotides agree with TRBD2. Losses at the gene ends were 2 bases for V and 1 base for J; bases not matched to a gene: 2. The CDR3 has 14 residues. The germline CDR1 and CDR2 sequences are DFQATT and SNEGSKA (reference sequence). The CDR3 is CSARRAGSYNEQFF. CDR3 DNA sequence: TGCAGTGCTAGAAGAGCGGGATCCTACAATGAGCAGTTCTTC.

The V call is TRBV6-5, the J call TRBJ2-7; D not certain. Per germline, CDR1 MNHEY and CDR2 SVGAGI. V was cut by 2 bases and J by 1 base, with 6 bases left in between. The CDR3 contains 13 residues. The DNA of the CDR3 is TGTGCCAGCAGTTACCCTGGATCCTACGAGCAGTACTTC. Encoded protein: CASSYPGSYEQYF.

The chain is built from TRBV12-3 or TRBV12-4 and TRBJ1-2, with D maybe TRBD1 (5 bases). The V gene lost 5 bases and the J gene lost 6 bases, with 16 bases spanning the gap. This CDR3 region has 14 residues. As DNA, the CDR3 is TGTGCCAGCAGTCCCTGGGGGTCCACGGATGGCTACACCTTC. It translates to CASSPWGSTDGYTF.

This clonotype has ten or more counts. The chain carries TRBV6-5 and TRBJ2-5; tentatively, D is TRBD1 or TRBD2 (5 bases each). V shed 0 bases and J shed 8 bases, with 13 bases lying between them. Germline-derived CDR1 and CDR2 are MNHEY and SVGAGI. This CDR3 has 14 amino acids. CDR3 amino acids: CASSYSGTPVTQYF. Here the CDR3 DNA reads TGTGCCAGCAGTTACTCGGGGACCCCCGTCACCCAGTACTTC.

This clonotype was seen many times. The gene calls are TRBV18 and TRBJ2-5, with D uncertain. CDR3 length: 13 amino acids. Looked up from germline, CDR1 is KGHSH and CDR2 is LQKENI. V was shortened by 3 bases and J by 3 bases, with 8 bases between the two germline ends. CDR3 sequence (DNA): TGTGCCAGCTCACCGTCGACGGAAGAGACCCAGTACTTC. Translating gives CASSPSTEETQYF.

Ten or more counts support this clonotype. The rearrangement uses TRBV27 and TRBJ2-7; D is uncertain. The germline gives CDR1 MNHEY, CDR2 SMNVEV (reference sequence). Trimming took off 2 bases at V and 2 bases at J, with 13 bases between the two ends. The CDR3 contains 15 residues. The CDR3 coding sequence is TGTGCCAGCAGTTTAGGCGCCCGAGGAGCCTACGAGCAGTACTTC. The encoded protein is CASSLGARGAYEQYF.

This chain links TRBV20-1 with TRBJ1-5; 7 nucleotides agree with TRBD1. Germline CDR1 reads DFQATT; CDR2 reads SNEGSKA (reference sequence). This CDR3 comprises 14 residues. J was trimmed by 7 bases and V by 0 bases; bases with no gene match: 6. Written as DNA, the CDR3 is TGCAGTGCTAGAGAGGGGACAGAGCGGCAGCCCCAGCATTTT. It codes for CSAREGTERQPQHF.

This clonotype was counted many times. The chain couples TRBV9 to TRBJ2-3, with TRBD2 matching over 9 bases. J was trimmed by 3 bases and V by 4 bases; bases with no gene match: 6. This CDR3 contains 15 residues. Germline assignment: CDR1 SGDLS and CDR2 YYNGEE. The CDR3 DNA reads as TGTGCCAGCAGCCCCATCACTAGCGGGACAGATACGCAGTATTTT. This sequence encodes CASSPITSGTDTQYF.

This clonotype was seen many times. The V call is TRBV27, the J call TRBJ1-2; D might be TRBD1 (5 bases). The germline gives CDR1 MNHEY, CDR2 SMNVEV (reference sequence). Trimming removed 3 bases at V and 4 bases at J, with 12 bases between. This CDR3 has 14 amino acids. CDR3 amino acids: CASSFQVRGYGYTF. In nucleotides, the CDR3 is TGTGCCAGCAGTTTCCAGGTTAGGGGCTATGGCTACACCTTC.